This T cell receptor (beta chain) stems from a study of blood T cell repertoires in COVID-19. Study information: The United States, Italy and Spain supplied acute and convalescent COVID-19 samples. PBMCs, B-cell-depleted T cells, or T cells were the source of the cDNA or gDNA that made up the material.

With V trimmed by 0 bases and J by 0 bases, 11 bases remained unmatched. This CDR3 comprises 19 residues. Germline assignment: CDR1 SGHRS and CDR2 YFSETQ. Original analysis: Scientists estimated how many nucleated cells there were by amplifying reference gene primers. The protocol was immunoSEQ multiplex PCR, while the TCRdb copy is restricted to in-frame clones and leaves out a portion. V, J and clone size derive from that table, while D and trimming were established from the DNA sequence. The sample carries some 220,000 clones, 70% to 90% recorded once. The sequencing input was peripheral blood. This rearrangement joins TRBV5-1 to TRBJ1-3, with TRBD1 matching 8 bases. The TCR sequence derives from a man aged 50-59 years with acute or convalescent COVID-19. CDR3 sequence (DNA): TGCGCCAGCAGCTTGGAGGCACTACAGGGGGGTTACTCTGGAAACACCATATATTTT. Its translation: CASSLEALQGGYSGNTIYF.